This T cell receptor (beta chain) derives from a study of blood T cell repertoires in COVID-19. The protocol was immunoSEQ multiplex PCR, while the TCRdb copy is restricted to in-frame clones and leaves out a portion. The sample has about 220,000 clones, around 81% seen once. This CDR3 is built from 17 residues. The chain carries TRBV12-1 and TRBJ2-3; the D segment call TRBD1 is taken from the table without a DNA check. TRBV12-1 counts as a pseudogene. What was sequenced was peripheral blood. The TCR comes from a woman in her 70s with acute or convalescent COVID-19. The CDR3 DNA follows: TGTGCCAGCACCCTCAAGCTATACACAGGGGTGAGGAATACGCAGTATTTT. It yields the protein CASTLKLYTGVRNTQYF.